This T cell receptor (beta chain) stems from a study of OX40 agonist ivuxolimab in advanced cancers. On the study more broadly: The mean age was roughly 60 years, ranging from 23 to 79, with under 90% of participants male. Study results and limitations: In the expanded peripheral T cells, antigen specificity was never determined.

A remark on this clone: The antigen is not known.

Losses at the gene ends were 9 bases for V and 9 bases for J; bases not matched to a gene: 12. Germline CDR1 reads MNHEY; CDR2 reads SVGAGI. The CDR3 is 14 residues long. Here immunoSEQ multiplex PCR was the method, and the copy in TCRdb shows in-frame clones only, minus some. Counted here are more than 45,000 clones, roughly 80% occurring once; the ten biggest clones make up 2.6%. Sample: CD4+ or CD8+ T cells sorted from blood, taken in a trial of the OX40 agonist ivuxolimab. The chain recombines TRBV6-5 with TRBJ1-1, with 11 bases identical to TRBD1. This clonotype was obtained from an adult with an advanced solid tumor such as melanoma, head and neck, liver or kidney cancer. CDR3 region: CASSDGQGAGKAFF. CDR3 nucleotides: TGTGCCAGTTCCGACGGACAGGGGGCCGGAAAAGCTTTCTTT.